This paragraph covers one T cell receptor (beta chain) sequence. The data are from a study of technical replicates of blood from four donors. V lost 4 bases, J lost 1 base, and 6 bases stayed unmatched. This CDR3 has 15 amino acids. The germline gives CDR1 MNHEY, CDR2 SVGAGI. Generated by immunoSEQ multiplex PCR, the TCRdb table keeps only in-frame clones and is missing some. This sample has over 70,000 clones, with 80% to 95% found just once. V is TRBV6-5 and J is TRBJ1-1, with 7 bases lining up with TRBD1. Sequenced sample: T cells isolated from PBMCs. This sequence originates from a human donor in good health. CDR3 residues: CASSSRQGGNTEAFF. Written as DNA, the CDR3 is TGTGCCAGCAGTTCCCGACAGGGAGGGAACACTGAAGCTTTCTTT.